This T cell receptor (beta chain) is from a study of T-cell reconstitution after alpha-beta-depleted transplantation in children. Researchers prepared the TCRbeta library using unique molecular identifiers, the study reports. In TCRdb, the PCR reads were re-called with MiXCR into one record per CDR3 protein. Here the sample spans some 830,000 distinct CDR3 sequences, 16% being singletons. Trimming stripped 0 bases from V and 7 bases from J, with 15 bases between. Germline loops: CDR1 MNHEY, CDR2 SVGEGT. This CDR3 has 16 amino acids. Sequencing used PBMCs, mostly from graft donor cells, obtained 360 days after TCRalphabeta/CD19-depleted stem cell transplant. The clonotype originates from a male patient between 10 and 17 years old who had a stem cell transplant for acute lymphoblastic leukemia, so the T cells may come from the graft donor. This chain links TRBV6-2 or TRBV6-3 with TRBJ1-4; no firm D call. The CDR3 sequence: CASSYSGMGSAEKLFF. CDR3 in DNA: TGTGCCAGCAGTTACTCGGGTATGGGTTCAGCTGAAAAACTGTTTTTT.